The 29 T cell receptor beta chains listed next were all sequenced from one sample in a study of T cell responses to AZD1222 COVID-19 vaccine. The assay was immunoSEQ multiplex PCR, and TCRdb's table has in-frame clones only and misses some. Of 150,000 to 200,000 clones listed, 85% to 95% were seen once; the top ten hold roughly 3.9%. The sequences come from peripheral blood, collected on day 0 of AZD1222 vaccination. The receptors shown here come from an adult in good health.

Only one count was recorded for this clone. CDR3 sequence reads: CASSPLGLRDTQYF. For the CDR3, the DNA is TGTGCCAGCAGCCCCCTGGGGTTGCGAGATACGCAGTATTTT. This rearrangement joins TRBV7-9 to TRBJ2-3, with D unresolved. The CDR3 has 14 residues. The ends were cut back, 5 bases at V and 5 bases at J, with 14 bases in the middle. Germline-derived CDR1 and CDR2 are SEHNR and FQNEAQ (reference sequence).

The chain couples TRBV2 to TRBJ1-1; D is uncertain. Trimming left V 2 bases short and J 5 bases short, with 9 bases between. The V gene's germline CDR1 is SNHLY and CDR2 FYNNEI. This CDR3 region has 13 residues. The CDR3 loop is CASSESPGTEAFF. The CDR3 DNA reads TGTGCCAGCAGTGAATCTCCGGGGACTGAAGCTTTCTTT.

This chain joins TRBV4-1 and TRBJ1-1; D not certain. Germline V gene sequence: CDR1 MGHRA, CDR2 YSYEKL. The V gene lost 10 bases and the J gene lost 7 bases, with 13 bases spanning the gap. This CDR3 is 11 amino acids long. The CDR3 loop reads CATKGGGEAFF. Here the CDR3 DNA reads TGCGCCACCAAAGGTGGAGGTGAAGCTTTCTTT.

The CDR3 spells CASSLEAALYGYTF. The CDR3 nucleotides are TGTGCCAGCAGCTTAGAGGCAGCTCTCTATGGCTACACCTTC. The chain uses TRBV7-9 and TRBJ1-2, with D unresolved. V lost 1 base and J lost 4, with 10 bases in between. Germline values: CDR1 SEHNR, CDR2 FQNEAQ (reference sequence). The CDR3 has 14 residues.

The J gene is TRBJ1-5, the V gene TRBV7-2; TRBD1 might be the D (5 bases). The CDR3 length is 15 residues. With 1 base removed from V and 1 base from J, the gap between germline ends came to 8 bases. From germline, CDR1 is SGHTA and CDR2 FQGNSA. Written as DNA, the CDR3 is TGTGCCAGCAGCTTAGATAGGGGAAGCAATCAGCCCCAGCATTTT. Amino acid sequence: CASSLDRGSNQPQHF.

This clone was detected once. The chain is built from TRBV14 and TRBJ2-5; 15 bases map to TRBD2. V lost 3 bases, J lost 5 bases, and 10 bases stayed unmatched. This CDR3 has 18 residues. CDR1 is SGHDN and CDR2 is FVKESK in the germline V gene. CDR3 amino acids: CASSHPGLAGGRRETQYF. CDR3 DNA: TGTGCCAGCAGCCACCCGGGACTAGCGGGAGGTCGGAGGGAGACCCAGTACTTC.

In this sample, this clone turned up once. The chain links TRBV19 to TRBJ2-4; D is perhaps TRBD2 (6 bases). CDR3 length: 12 amino acids. With 3 bases removed from V and 6 bases from J, the gap between germline ends came to 6 bases. The germline gives CDR1 LNHDA, CDR2 SQIVND (reference sequence). This chain's CDR3 is CASSIGGNIQYF. The CDR3 DNA sequence: TGTGCCAGTAGTATCGGGGGAAACATTCAGTACTTC.

This clone has a single count. The rearrangement links TRBV5-5 to TRBJ1-5; D remains ambiguous. V was pared by 1 base and J by 7 bases, with 9 bases between. Germline V lookup: CDR1 SGHKS, CDR2 YYEKEE (reference sequence). This CDR3 comprises 13 residues. The CDR3 loop is CASSLLPEQPQHF. The CDR3 nucleotides are TGTGCCAGCAGCTTGTTGCCGGAACAGCCCCAGCATTTT.

V is TRBV5-4 and J is TRBJ1-4, with TRBD1 matching 7 bases. Trimming removed 4 bases from V and 7 bases from J; junction bases left unmatched: 7. Germline lookup yields CDR1 SGHNT and CDR2 YYREEE (reference sequence). The CDR3 extends over 14 amino acids. The CDR3, as DNA: TGTGCCAGCAGCCACGACAGGGTCGGTGAAAAACTGTTTTTT. Amino acid sequence: CASSHDRVGEKLFF.

The chain carries TRBV3-1 (or the pseudogene TRBV3-2) and TRBJ1-1; D unresolved. Germline loops: CDR1 LGHDT, CDR2 YNNKEL (reference sequence). This CDR3 comprises 13 residues. Trimming took off 4 bases at V and 6 bases at J, with 12 bases between the two ends. The CDR3 reads CASSPLGVAEAFF. DNA for the CDR3: TGTGCCAGCAGCCCCCTCGGAGTAGCTGAAGCTTTCTTT.

V usage is TRBV2 and J usage is TRBJ1-2; maybe TRBD1 (6 bases). CDR1 is SNHLY and CDR2 is FYNNEI in the germline V gene. CDR3 length: 15 residues. Trimming removed 6 bases at V and 4 bases at J, with 18 bases between. CDR3 protein: CASSAWGRGTYGYTF. As DNA, the CDR3 is TGTGCCAGCAGCGCATGGGGGCGCGGTACCTATGGCTACACCTTC. The complete variable domain, with remaining parts taken from reference TRBV2 and TRBJ1-2, reads EPEVTQTPSHQVTQMGQEVILRCVPISNHLYFYWYRQILGQKVEFLVSFYNNEISEKSEIFDDQFSVERPDGSNFTLKIRSTKLEDSAMYFCASSAWGRGTYGYTFGSGTRLTVV.

This sequence joins TRBV18 and TRBJ2-7; perhaps D is TRBD1 or TRBD2 (6 bases each). V was pared by 3 bases and J by 1 base, with 13 bases between. The CDR3 sequence is 15 residues long. CDR1 KGHSH and CDR2 LQKENI come from the germline V gene. The CDR3 DNA follows: TGTGCCAGCTCACCGGGTCAGGGGACTTCCTACGAGCAGTACTTC. This encodes CASSPGQGTSYEQYF. Full variable domain (outside the CDR3, taken from reference TRBV18 and TRBJ2-7): NAGVMQNPRHLVRRRGQEARLRCSPMKGHSHVYWYRQLPEEGLKFMVYLQKENIIDESGMPKERFSAEFPKEGPSILRIQQVVRGDSAAYFCASSPGQGTSYEQYFGPGTRLTVT.

CDR3 loop: CASSRGQPLGGYTF. DNA of the CDR3: TGTGCCAGCAGCCGCGGACAGCCCCTCGGGGGCTACACCTTC. The rearrangement joins TRBV7-2 to TRBJ1-2; tentatively, D is TRBD1 (6 bases). The V gene lost 5 bases and the J gene lost 8 bases, with 18 bases spanning the gap. The CDR3 loop spans 14 amino acids. CDR1 is SGHTA and CDR2 is FQGNSA in the germline V gene.

This clone was detected once. J is TRBJ1-6 and V is TRBV20-1, with no clear D. CDR1 DFQATT and CDR2 SNEGSKA come from the germline V gene (reference sequence). This CDR3 has 15 amino acids. V dropped 3 bases and J dropped 1 base, with 10 bases sitting between them. The DNA of the CDR3 is TGCAGTGCTAGTCGTGGATGGTCCTATAATTCACCCCTCCACTTT. Translating gives CSASRGWSYNSPLHF.

This clone was counted a single time. The chain links TRBV2 to TRBJ2-3; no firm D call. The length of the CDR3 is 10 residues. V lost 7 bases, J lost 4 bases, and 3 bases lay in between. Germline V gene sequence: CDR1 SNHLY, CDR2 FYNNEI. CDR3 loop: CASTADTQYF. The CDR3 bases are TGTGCCAGCACTGCAGATACGCAGTATTTT.

The V call is TRBV18, the J call TRBJ2-7, with 8 bases that match TRBD1. The junction had 7 bases not matched to a gene; V was cut back by 3 bases and J by 9 bases. The V gene's germline CDR1 is KGHSH and CDR2 LQKENI. There are 13 residues in the CDR3. The CDR3 DNA reads TGTGCCAGCTCACCCATGGACAGGGATCGGCAGTACTTC. Translated, it gives CASSPMDRDRQYF. The full variable domain, its missing parts supplied by reference TRBV18 and TRBJ2-7, is NAGVMQNPRHLVRRRGQEARLRCSPMKGHSHVYWYRQLPEEGLKFMVYLQKENIIDESGMPKERFSAEFPKEGPSILRIQQVVRGDSAAYFCASSPMDRDRQYFGPGTRLTVT.

The chain is built from TRBV7-9 and TRBJ2-7; 7 bases are shared with TRBD2. The CDR3 totals 15 residues. Germline CDR1 reads SEHNR; CDR2 reads FQNEAQ (reference sequence). V lost 5 bases and J lost 3; bases outside the gene matches: 10. The CDR3: CASSIYVGGNYEQYF. Written as DNA, the CDR3 is TGTGCCAGCAGCATTTATGTGGGAGGGAACTACGAGCAGTACTTC.

The CDR3 nucleotides are TGTGCCACCAGTGACGGTGGGACGGGGGGTAAGCCCCAGCATTTT. Amino acids: CATSDGGTGGKPQHF. The chain employs TRBV24-1 and TRBJ1-5; perhaps TRBD1 as D (5 bases). CDR1 KGHDR and CDR2 SFDVKD come from the germline V gene. The V end was cut by 4 bases, the J end by 8 bases, with 17 bases between. The CDR3 length is 15 residues.

The chain couples TRBV6-5 to TRBJ1-5, with D hard to call. V dropped 6 bases and J dropped 2 bases, with 11 bases sitting between them. The CDR3 sequence is 14 residues long. The germline gives CDR1 MNHEY, CDR2 SVGAGI. The chain's CDR3 is CASRDAGGNQPQHF. CDR3 nucleotides: TGTGCCAGCAGAGACGCGGGCGGCAATCAGCCCCAGCATTTT.

This chain joins TRBV5-8 and TRBJ2-6, with D possibly being TRBD2 (5 bases). The CDR3 length is 16 residues. Germline V gives CDR1 SGHTS, CDR2 YDEGEE. Trimming left V 2 bases short and J 1 base short, with 10 bases between. The CDR3 sequence is CASSLGTGSGANVLTF. Written as DNA, the CDR3 is TGTGCCAGCAGCTTAGGTACGGGGTCTGGGGCCAACGTCCTGACTTTC.

V gene TRBV6-5 combines with J gene TRBJ1-5; no reliable D call. CDR3 length: 13 amino acids. Per the germline V gene, CDR1 is MNHEY and CDR2 is SVGAGI. V gave up 4 bases and J gave up 8 bases, with 12 bases separating them. The CDR3 DNA sequence: TGTGCCAGCAGTTTTTTTCCAAAGGAGCCCCAGCATTTT. It is translated as CASSFFPKEPQHF.

This sequence joins TRBV19 and TRBJ2-2, with 8 bases that match TRBD1. Germline lookup yields CDR1 LNHDA and CDR2 SQIVND (reference sequence). This CDR3 has 14 residues. V gave up 8 bases and J gave up 5 bases; unmatched junction bases: 7. This CDR3 reads CASRYDRGTGELFF. In DNA, the CDR3 is TGTGCCAGTCGATATGACAGGGGAACCGGGGAGCTGTTTTTT. Together with reference TRBV19 and TRBJ2-2, the CDR3 gives the full variable domain: DGGITQSPKYLFRKEGQNVTLSCEQNLNHDAMYWYRQDPGQGLRLIYYSQIVNDFQKGDIAEGYSVSREKKESFPLTVTSAQKNPTAFYLCASRYDRGTGELFFGEGSRLTVL.

V gene TRBV9 combines with J gene TRBJ1-1, with a weak D call TRBD1 (6 bases). V lost 1 base and J 2 bases, leaving 9 bases between the germline ends. From germline, CDR1 is SGDLS and CDR2 YYNGEE. This CDR3 has 14 amino acids. CDR3: CASSVMGQNTEAFF. The DNA for the CDR3 is TGTGCCAGCAGCGTAATGGGACAAAACACTGAAGCTTTCTTT.

The rearrangement uses TRBV29-1 and TRBJ2-2, with D perhaps assigned TRBD1 or TRBD2 (6 bases each). V lost 3 bases, J lost 7 bases, and 9 bases lay in between. The CDR3 sequence is 12 residues long. The germline gives CDR1 SQVTM, CDR2 ANQGSEA. The CDR3 region is CSVDRGGGELFF. CDR3 DNA sequence: TGCAGCGTTGACAGGGGAGGCGGGGAGCTGTTTTTT.

V and J are TRBV11-2 and TRBJ2-1, with D perhaps TRBD2 (5 bases). The CDR3 loop spans 13 amino acids. Germline V gene data show CDR1 as SGHAT and CDR2 as FQNNGV. V lost 6 bases to trimming and J lost 0 bases, with 6 bases between them. The CDR3: CASRRDSYNEQFF. For the CDR3, the DNA is TGTGCCAGCAGACGGGACTCCTACAATGAGCAGTTCTTC. The complete variable domain, with remaining parts taken from reference TRBV11-2 and TRBJ2-1, reads EAGVAQSPRYKIIEKRQSVAFWCNPISGHATLYWYQQILGQGPKLLIQFQNNGVVDDSQLPKDRFSAERLKGVDSTLKIQPAKLEDSAVYLCASRRDSYNEQFFGPGTRLTVL.

This chain links TRBV7-8 with TRBJ2-5; tentative D call: TRBD2 (6 bases). The CDR3 runs to 15 residues. With 4 bases removed from V and 2 bases from J, the gap between germline ends came to 14 bases. Germline loops: CDR1 SGHVS, CDR2 FQNEAQ. CDR3 nucleotide sequence: TGTGCCAGCAGCTCTGGGATACTAGCACAAGAGACCCAGTACTTC. Its protein is CASSSGILAQETQYF.

The chain has TRBV6-4 and TRBJ2-3; D call uncertain. The CDR3 is 16 residues long. The germline V gene encodes CDR1 MRHNA and CDR2 SNTAGT. V gave up 8 bases and J gave up 9 bases, with 27 bases separating them. CDR3 region: CASREGASVSQGTQYF. The DNA of the CDR3 is TGTGCCAGCCGCGAAGGAGCGTCCGTATCGCAAGGGACGCAGTATTTT.

The chain uses TRBV5-1 and TRBJ2-7; D is uncertain. The CDR3 loop spans 15 amino acids. With 1 base removed from V and 0 bases from J, the gap between germline ends came to 11 bases. Germline V lookup: CDR1 SGHRS, CDR2 YFSETQ. DNA for the CDR3: TGCGCCAGCAGCTTGTGGTCACTTAGCTCCTACGAGCAGTACTTC. This gives the protein CASSLWSLSSYEQYF.

CDR3 DNA: TGTGCCAGCAGCTCTTACAGCGAATCTGGAAACACCATATATTTT. Its protein product is CASSSYSESGNTIYF. The V and J genes are TRBV6-5 and TRBJ1-3; D ambiguous. Germline-derived CDR1 and CDR2 are MNHEY and SVGAGI. There are 15 residues in the CDR3. The V gene lost 6 bases and the J gene lost 1 base, with 13 bases spanning the gap.